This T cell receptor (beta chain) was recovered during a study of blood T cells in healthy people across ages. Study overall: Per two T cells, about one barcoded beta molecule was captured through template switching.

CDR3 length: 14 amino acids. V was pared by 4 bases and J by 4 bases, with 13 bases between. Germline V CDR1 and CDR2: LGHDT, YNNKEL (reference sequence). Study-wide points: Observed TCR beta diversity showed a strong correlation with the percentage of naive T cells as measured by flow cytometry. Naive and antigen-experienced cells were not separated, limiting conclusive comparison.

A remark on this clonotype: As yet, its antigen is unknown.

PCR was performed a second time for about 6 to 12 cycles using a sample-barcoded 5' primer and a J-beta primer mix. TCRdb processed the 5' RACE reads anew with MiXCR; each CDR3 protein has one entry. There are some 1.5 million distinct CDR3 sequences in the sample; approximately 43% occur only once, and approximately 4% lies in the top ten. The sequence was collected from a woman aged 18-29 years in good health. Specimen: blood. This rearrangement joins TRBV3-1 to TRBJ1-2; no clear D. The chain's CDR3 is CASSPGEGGYGYTF. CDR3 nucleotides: TGTGCCAGCAGCCCCGGAGAAGGTGGCTATGGCTACACCTTC.